This TCR beta chain is drawn from a study of CD8+ T cells in alopecia areata. General study points: Whereas mice showed it more clearly, TCR sharing across patients was murkier, possibly because of HLA.

In alopecia areata patients, both lesional scalp punch biopsies and peripheral blood were collected. RNA, once extracted, was reverse transcribed into cDNA for use as the sequencing template. Using immunoSEQ multiplex PCR, the repertoire was profiled, and TCRdb retains in-frame clones only, with some absent. The table records around 35,000 clones, roughly 50% of them present only once. As concerns this clone: Its cognate antigen is unknown.

The germline V gene encodes CDR1 SGDLS and CDR2 YYNGEE. V lost 3 bases and J lost 1, with 9 bases in between. CDR3 length: 14 residues. The clonotype comes from a human donor with alopecia areata. This sequence joins TRBV9 and TRBJ2-3; D is possibly TRBD2 (5 bases). The sequenced sample was NKG2D-high CD8+ T cells sorted from blood. CDR3 DNA sequence: TGTGCCAGCAGCGAAAGCGGACGCACAGATACGCAGTATTTT. Its translation is CASSESGRTDTQYF. Full variable domain (remainder filled in from reference TRBV9 and TRBJ2-3): DSGVTQTPKHLITATGQRVTLRCSPRSGDLSVYWYQQSLDQGLQFLIQYYNGEERAKGNILERFSAQQFPDLHSELNLSSLELGDSALYFCASSESGRTDTQYFGPGTRLTVL.